This TCR beta chain was obtained from a study of monozygotic twins with inflammatory bowel disease. The CDR3 contains 18 residues. Germline V gene data show CDR1 as LGHNA and CDR2 as YSLEER. UMIs that included a 6-nucleotide sample barcode were added by template switching, which took place during cDNA synthesis. Reprocessing the 5' RACE reads, TCRdb reports a single entry for every CDR3 protein and omits DNA. This repertoire includes some 400,000 distinct CDR3 sequences. The TCR was taken from a human donor with ulcerative colitis or Crohn's disease, or a healthy co-twin of an affected twin (not recorded which). The specimen was blood. The chain is built from TRBV4-3 and TRBJ2-7; TCRdb's D call of TRBD2 is untestable without DNA. The CDR3 region is CASSQKAGGSGVNYEQYF.